This TCR beta chain was recorded in a study of T cells in Graves' hyperthyroidism and ophthalmopathy. Study conclusions and caveats: Most clonotypes expanded in thyroid above 0.001 were likewise present in blood. It was a median about 6.5 months before onset that the model predicted ophthalmopathy.

In making diagnoses, clinical symptoms, serum thyroxine and TRAb, thyroid ultrasound and orbital computed tomography were all used. Cells are PBMCs isolated from more than 8.5 ml of fresh blood. In this sample, this clonotype turned up once. The target antigen is unknown. Regions amplified from RNA transcripts were the TCR beta CDR3 regions. Using the HTBI primer set, a first-round RT-PCR was run on the TCR CDR3. MiXCR was run by TCRdb on the multiplex PCR reads, yielding one entry per CDR3 protein. The table lists 300,000 or so distinct CDR3 sequences, under 25% of them singletons, with 50% to 65% in the top ten. CDR1 and CDR2 (germline): LGHDT, YNNKEL (reference sequence). This CDR3 region has 15 residues. V lost 0 bases, J lost 6 bases, and 7 bases stayed unmatched.

This clonotype was obtained from a woman in her fifties or sixties with Graves' hyperthyroidism. The chain couples TRBV3-1 to TRBJ2-5; 7 positions agree with TRBD2. The sample taken for sequencing was blood. CDR3 residues: CASSQDGPAGQTQYF. For the CDR3, the DNA is TGTGCCAGCAGCCAAGACGGGCCAGCGGGGCAGACCCAGTACTTC.